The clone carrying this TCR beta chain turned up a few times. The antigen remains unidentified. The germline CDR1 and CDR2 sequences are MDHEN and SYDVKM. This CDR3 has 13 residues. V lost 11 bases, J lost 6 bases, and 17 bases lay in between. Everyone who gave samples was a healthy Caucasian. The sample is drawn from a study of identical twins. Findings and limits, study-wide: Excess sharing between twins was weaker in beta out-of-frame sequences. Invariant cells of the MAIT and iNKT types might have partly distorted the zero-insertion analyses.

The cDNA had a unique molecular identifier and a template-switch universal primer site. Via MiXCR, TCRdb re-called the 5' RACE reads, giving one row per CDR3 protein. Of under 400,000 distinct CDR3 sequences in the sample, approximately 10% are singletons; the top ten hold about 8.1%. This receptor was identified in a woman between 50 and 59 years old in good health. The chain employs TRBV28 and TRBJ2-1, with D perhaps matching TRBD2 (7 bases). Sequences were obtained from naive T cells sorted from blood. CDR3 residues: CAASQGGVNEQFF. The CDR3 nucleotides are TGTGCCGCTAGCCAAGGGGGGGTCAATGAGCAGTTCTTC.